A single sample is the source of the 8 T cell receptor beta chains below, sequenced in a study of OX40 agonist ivuxolimab in advanced cancers. Generated by immunoSEQ multiplex PCR, the TCRdb table keeps only in-frame clones and is missing some. The table records 60,000 or so clones, more than 85% of them present only once. This specimen was CD4+ or CD8+ T cells sorted from blood, taken in a trial of the OX40 agonist ivuxolimab. These receptors were obtained from an adult with an advanced solid tumor such as melanoma, head and neck, liver or kidney cancer.

In the case of this clone: At one end the junction does not follow the germline gene, possibly because of a read error. The genes are TRBV2 and TRBJ1-5; D is unresolved. From germline, CDR1 is SNHLY and CDR2 FYNNEI. CDR3 length equals 16 residues. CDR3 sequence reads: CASNEGSHYSNQPQHF. The CDR3 bases are TGTGCCAGCAATGAAGGCAGTCACTATAGCAATCAGCCCCAGCATTTT.

A single count supports this clone. The rearrangement links TRBV6-1 to TRBJ2-4; no clear D. The length of the CDR3 is 12 residues. V was cut by 9 bases and J by 0 bases, with 6 bases left in between. Per the germline V gene, CDR1 is MNHNS and CDR2 is SASEGT. Here the CDR3 reads CASTGAKNIQYF. The CDR3 coding sequence is TGTGCCAGTACTGGAGCCAAAAACATTCAGTACTTC.

The chain is built from TRBV15 and TRBJ1-5; D is unclear. V lost 0 bases to trimming and J lost 5 bases, with 20 bases between them. This CDR3 comprises 18 residues. Germline V gene sequence: CDR1 LNHNV, CDR2 YYDKDF (reference sequence). CDR3 bases: TGTGCCACCAGCAGAGATCCCTGGGGAGGTAATGGGGATCAGCCCCAGCATTTT. Protein sequence: CATSRDPWGGNGDQPQHF.

The CDR3: CASSLATGTSSYEQYF. The CDR3 region has the DNA TGCGCCAGCAGCTTGGCGACAGGGACGAGCTCCTACGAGCAGTACTTC. V and J are TRBV5-1 and TRBJ2-7; 7 bases fit TRBD1. V was pared by 0 bases and J by 0 bases, with 6 bases of the junction left unmatched. The CDR3 is made up of 16 amino acids. Germline-derived CDR1 and CDR2 are SGHRS and YFSETQ.

J is TRBJ2-1 and V is TRBV6-5, with 10 bases aligning to TRBD2. The CDR3 length is 15 residues. CDR1 MNHEY and CDR2 SVGAGI come from the germline V gene. The V gene end was trimmed by 6 bases and the J gene end by 7 bases; junction bases not matched to a gene: 9. The CDR3 protein is CASSFLAGDENEQFF. CDR3 in DNA: TGTGCCAGCAGCTTCCTAGCGGGAGATGAAAATGAGCAGTTCTTC.

The table lists this clone with a count of one. The gene calls are TRBV13 and TRBJ1-1, with D perhaps matching TRBD1 (6 bases). The CDR3 runs to 15 residues. Trimming pared 4 bases from V and 4 bases from J, leaving 16 bases between. Looked up from germline, CDR1 is PRHDT and CDR2 is FYEKMQ (reference sequence). The CDR3 loop is CASSSRLRTVTEAFF. The CDR3 bases are TGTGCCAGCAGCTCCCGACTCAGGACAGTCACTGAAGCTTTCTTT.

V gene TRBV21-1 combines with J gene TRBJ1-3. TRBV21-1 is a recognized pseudogene. There are 16 residues in the CDR3. CDR3 residues: CASSDEKGIAGNTIYF. The CDR3 coding sequence is TGTGCCAGCAGCGACGAGAAAGGTATAGCTGGAAACACCATATATTTT.

This clone was seen a single time. This chain links TRBV6-1 with TRBJ2-7, with no clear D. Germline V lookup: CDR1 MNHNS, CDR2 SASEGT. With 0 bases removed from V and 7 bases from J, the gap between germline ends came to 13 bases. This CDR3 comprises 14 residues. The CDR3 reads CASSEANGSDEQYF. The CDR3 DNA reads as TGTGCCAGCAGTGAAGCCAACGGATCGGATGAGCAGTACTTC.